Below are 27 T cell receptor beta chains sequenced from a single sample in a study of blood T cells in healthy people across ages (dated by TCRdb to the mid-2010s). The library relied on 5' RACE. Instrument used: Illumina HiSeq 2500. A second roughly 7 to 12 cycle PCR used a sample-barcoded 5' primer and a J-beta primer mix. The raw public data were reprocessed by TCRdb itself: fastp quality trimming at Q25, MiXCR clonotype calling, in-frame beta chains only. A single entry per CDR3 protein holds the most common genes and DNA from its merged rows. This sample gives approximately 780,000 distinct CDR3 sequences in total; under 30% of them show up just once. The top ten clones comprise around 3% of the sample. These data were likewise used in another study, on T cells of mothers and their children.

Source material: blood. Receptor source: a boy aged 5-17 years in good health.

This rearrangement joins TRBV3-1 to TRBJ2-5; TRBD2 matches at 11 bases. This CDR3 spans 17 amino acids. CDR1 and CDR2 (germline): LGHDT, YNNKEL (reference sequence). With V trimmed by 4 bases and J by 2 bases, 9 bases remained unmatched. CDR3 nucleotides: TGTGCCAGCAGCCCGGTATTAGCGGGGGGGTATCAAGAGACCCAGTACTTC. Encoded protein: CASSPVLAGGYQETQYF.

This clonotype was counted only a few times. The V call is TRBV25-1, the J call TRBJ2-1, with a weak D call TRBD1 (6 bases). The CDR3 loop spans 12 amino acids. CDR1 is MGHDK, CDR2 SYGVNS, per germline. V was clipped by 4 bases and J by 16 bases, with 17 bases between them. CDR3 nucleotide sequence: TGTGCCAGCAGTGGAGACAGGTGGGAAGGATTCTTC. It specifies CASSGDRWEGFF.

Remarks on this clonotype: One end of the junction varies from germline; a read error may be responsible. This chain joins TRBV30 and TRBJ1-1; a weak D match, TRBD1 (6 bases). The V gene's germline CDR1 is GTSNPN and CDR2 SVGIG (reference sequence). The CDR3 length is 17 residues. CDR3 loop: CAWNVGVRGFMNTEVFF. The CDR3 region has the DNA TGTGCCTGGAATGTAGGGGTCAGGGGCTTCATGAACACTGAAGTTTTCTTT.

This clonotype has only a few counts. This chain connects TRBV6-1 to TRBJ2-4, with TRBD2 matching over 8 bases. The junction had 14 bases not matched to a gene; V was cut back by 5 bases and J by 2 bases. CDR1 MNHNS and CDR2 SASEGT come from the germline V gene. CDR3 size: 18 residues. The CDR3 region has the DNA TGTGCCAGCAGTCCGCGCTTTCAAGCGGGGGACCCCAAAAACATTCAGTACTTC. Translation: CASSPRFQAGDPKNIQYF.

The chain is built from TRBV7-9 and TRBJ1-1; D remains unclear. V was trimmed by 2 bases and J by 4 bases, leaving 14 bases between them. Germline-derived CDR1 and CDR2 are SEHNR and FQNEAQ (reference sequence). CDR3 size: 15 residues. The CDR3 sequence: CASSLQGRVGTEAFF. DNA of the CDR3: TGTGCCAGCAGCTTACAAGGGAGGGTGGGCACTGAAGCTTTCTTT.

This clonotype turned up a few times. J is TRBJ1-3 and V is TRBV29-1; D call uncertain. The germline V and J ends were trimmed by 1 base and 0 bases, with 10 bases remaining between them. Germline values: CDR1 SQVTM, CDR2 ANQGSEA. The CDR3 has 15 residues. The CDR3 is CSVEVSLYSGNTIYF. The CDR3 DNA follows: TGCAGCGTTGAAGTCAGCTTATACTCTGGAAACACCATATATTTT.

The rearrangement uses TRBV18 and TRBJ2-4, with TRBD1 matching 8 bases. Per germline, CDR1 KGHSH and CDR2 LQKENI. This CDR3 region has 16 residues. After removal of 3 bases from V and 3 bases from J, the junction contained 7 bases not matched to a gene. This CDR3 reads CASSPGDRYFKNIQYF. CDR3 nucleotides: TGTGCCAGCTCACCGGGGGACAGGTACTTCAAAAACATTCAGTACTTC.

Concerning this clonotype itself: A junction end diverges from the germline sequence, so it may reflect a read error. V usage is TRBV5-1 and J usage is TRBJ2-5; the D gene is possibly TRBD1 (6 bases). The CDR3 spans 15 residues. In germline, CDR1 is SGHRS, CDR2 YFSETQ. DNA of the CDR3: TGCGCCAGCAGCTTCCTGCAGGGGCCCCCCCCAGAGCAAATCTTC. Protein: CASSFLQGPPPEQIF. Drawing the rest from reference TRBV5-1 and TRBJ2-5, the complete variable domain is KAGVTQTPRYLIKTRGQQVTLSCSPISGHRSVSWYQQTPGQGLQFLFEYFSETQRNKGNFPGRFSGRQFSNSRSEMNVSTLELGDSALYLCASSFLQGPPPEQIFGPGTRLLVL.

The rearrangement joins TRBV29-1 to TRBJ2-1; a weak D match, TRBD2 (5 bases). CDR1 and CDR2 from the germline V gene are SQVTM and ANQGSEA. The CDR3 sequence is 14 residues long. The V end was cut by 1 base, the J end by 2 bases, with 9 bases between. The CDR3 coding sequence is TGCAGCGTTGAAGGGCTGCGGGCCTACAATGAGCAGTTCTTC. This sequence encodes CSVEGLRAYNEQFF.

The rearrangement links TRBV12-3 or TRBV12-4 to TRBJ1-1; TRBD1 is a possible D gene (5 bases). This CDR3 is built from 15 residues. V lost 3 bases, J lost 7 bases, and 18 bases lay in between. The CDR3 DNA sequence: TGTGCCAGCAGTTTGCGTTCGGGGGATTCGGGTGAAGCTTTCTTT. It codes for CASSLRSGDSGEAFF.

This clonotype was seen only a few times. The CDR3 region is CASSLNRGRNTEAFF. CDR3 in DNA: TGTGCCAGCTCTCTAAATCGGGGGCGGAACACTGAAGCTTTCTTT. V is TRBV18 and J is TRBJ1-1; maybe TRBD1 (6 bases). In germline, CDR1 is KGHSH, CDR2 LQKENI. CDR3 length: 15 amino acids. Trimming removed 6 bases at V and 1 base at J, with 15 bases between.

The chain combines TRBV6-2 or TRBV6-3 with TRBJ2-5; D unresolved. Germline V lookup: CDR1 MNHEY, CDR2 SVGEGT. This CDR3 is 13 amino acids long. V lost 6 bases to trimming and J lost 5 bases, with 13 bases between them. DNA of the CDR3: TGTGCCAGCAGCGAGAAGGGATTGGAGACCCAGTACTTC. This gives the protein CASSEKGLETQYF.

The gene calls are TRBV6-4 and TRBJ2-1; TRBD1 or TRBD2 may be the D gene (5 bases each). The DNA end is a closer match to TRBJ2-7, so the J assignment may be wrong. The CDR3 runs 14 residues. Germline V gives CDR1 MRHNA, CDR2 SNTAGT. This chain's CDR3 is CASSDSRGGHEQYF. The CDR3 DNA reads as TGTGCCAGCAGTGACTCGAGGGGCGGTCACGAGCAGTACTTC.

This clonotype was seen only a few times. This sequence joins TRBV3-1 and TRBJ2-2; D not resolved. Trimming removed 8 bases from V and 4 bases from J, with 5 bases in between. This CDR3 has 11 residues. Germline assignment: CDR1 LGHDT and CDR2 YNNKEL (reference sequence). The CDR3 is CASRTTGELFF. CDR3 sequence (DNA): TGTGCCAGCCGTACCACCGGGGAGCTGTTTTTT. The full variable domain, in which reference TRBV3-1 and TRBJ2-2 provide the parts outside the CDR3, is DTAVSQTPKYLVTQMGNDKSIKCEQNLGHDTMYWYKQDSKKFLKIMFSYNNKELIINETVPNRFSPKSPDKAHLNLHINSLELGDSAVYFCASRTTGELFFGEGSRLTVL.

The chain recombines TRBV6-6 with TRBJ2-5; the D gene is possibly TRBD1 (5 bases). Germline V gene lookup returns CDR1 MNHNY and CDR2 SVGAGI (reference sequence). Trimming took 5 bases from V and 5 from J, leaving 12 bases between them. The CDR3 consists of 13 residues. CDR3 sequence: CASSQGAWETQYF. As DNA, the CDR3 is TGTGCCAGCAGTCAAGGGGCTTGGGAGACCCAGTACTTC.

A note on this clonotype: A read error may account for a junction end that differs from germline. This chain uses TRBV24-1 with TRBJ1-2; no clear D gene. Germline CDR1 reads KGHDR; CDR2 reads SFDVKD. The CDR3 has 14 residues. The CDR3, as DNA: TGTGCCACCAGTGACAACCGGTCCCCGAGTGGCCACACCTTC. This gives the protein CATSDNRSPSGHTF.

The chain links TRBV5-1 to TRBJ1-1, with no clear D. The CDR3 is 12 residues long. The V and J ends lost 5 bases and 6 bases respectively, with 11 bases between them. Germline CDR1 and CDR2: SGHRS and YFSETQ. The CDR3 spells CASRIQGAEAFF. CDR3 in DNA: TGCGCCAGCAGAATCCAAGGCGCTGAAGCTTTCTTT.

This clonotype was found a few times. CDR3 protein: CASSQPGLLTYEQYF. CDR3 nucleotide sequence: TGTGCCAGCAGCCAACCGGGACTCCTAACCTACGAGCAGTACTTC. The genes are TRBV3-1 and TRBJ2-5, with D possibly matching TRBD2 (6 bases). The assigned J gene may be wrong: the sequence end matches TRBJ2-7 better. The CDR3 is made up of 15 amino acids. Germline V gene lookup returns CDR1 LGHDT and CDR2 YNNKEL (reference sequence).

This sequence joins TRBV20-1 and TRBJ2-5; D gene ambiguous. V lost 2 bases and J 1 base, leaving 8 bases between the germline ends. The germline V gene encodes CDR1 DFQATT and CDR2 SNEGSKA (reference sequence). This CDR3 region has 13 residues. Here the CDR3 reads CSARSSLQETQYF. The CDR3 nucleotides read TGCAGTGCTAGATCGTCACTCCAAGAGACCCAGTACTTC.

This clonotype was observed a handful of times. The rearrangement joins TRBV29-1 to TRBJ2-7; TRBD1 matches at 12 bases. This CDR3 has 14 residues. Germline V CDR1 and CDR2: SQVTM, ANQGSEA. Trimming at V came to 6 bases and at J to 6 bases, leaving 9 bases not matched to a gene. The CDR3 bases are TGCAGCGTCCCCCCCGGGACAGGGGGCTCCGAGCAGTACTTC. This codes for CSVPPGTGGSEQYF.

The chain is built from TRBV18 and TRBJ1-4, with 10 bases lining up with TRBD1. Germline lookup yields CDR1 KGHSH and CDR2 LQKENI. V dropped 1 base and J dropped 6; count of bases not matched to a gene: 2. CDR3 size: 15 residues. The CDR3 reads CASSPLGTGDEKLFF. Here the CDR3 DNA reads TGTGCCAGCTCACCACTCGGGACAGGGGATGAAAAACTGTTTTTT. Full variable domain (rest looked up from reference TRBV18 and TRBJ1-4): NAGVMQNPRHLVRRRGQEARLRCSPMKGHSHVYWYRQLPEEGLKFMVYLQKENIIDESGMPKERFSAEFPKEGPSILRIQQVVRGDSAAYFCASSPLGTGDEKLFFGSGTQLSVL.

DNA of the CDR3: TGTGCCAGCGGACGAGCGGGGGGGGTTGTCAATGAGCAGTTCTTC. Translated, it gives CASGRAGGVVNEQFF. This sequence joins TRBV3-1 and TRBJ2-7; 10 bases map to TRBD2. The end of the DNA aligns better with TRBJ2-1, so the J call may be wrong. Germline-derived CDR1 and CDR2 are LGHDT and YNNKEL (reference sequence). This CDR3 has 15 residues.

About this clonotype: At one end the junction does not follow the germline gene, possibly because of a read error. The gene calls are TRBV4-1 and TRBJ2-2; 8 bases map to TRBD2. The CDR3 covers 14 residues. Germline V gene sequence: CDR1 MGHRA, CDR2 YSYEKL. CDR3 amino acids: CVSSHSGGAGELFF. The CDR3 coding sequence is TGCGTCAGCAGCCACTCCGGGGGGGCCGGGGAGCTGTTTTTT.

This clonotype has a handful of counts. J is TRBJ2-7 and V is TRBV18, with 8 nucleotides matching TRBD1. The V segment lost 0 bases and the J segment 2 bases; nucleotides outside the gene matches: 3. CDR1 and CDR2 from the germline V gene are KGHSH and LQKENI. This CDR3 is 15 amino acids long. CDR3 in amino acids: CASSPPGRGPYEQYF. In DNA form, the CDR3 reads TGTGCCAGCTCACCACCGGGCAGGGGGCCCTACGAGCAGTACTTC.

The genes are TRBV12-3 or TRBV12-4 and TRBJ2-1; TRBD2 is a possible D gene (7 bases). V lost 1 base and J lost 6, with 13 bases in between. This CDR3 spans 15 amino acids. For the CDR3, the DNA is TGTGCCAGCAGTTTAGTTCCGGGGGGCCTCAATGAGCAGTTCTTC. This sequence encodes CASSLVPGGLNEQFF.

In this sample, this clonotype turned up a few times. J is TRBJ1-1 and V is TRBV12-3 or TRBV12-4; D gene ambiguous. The V gene lost 8 bases and the J gene lost 4 bases, with 14 bases spanning the gap. The CDR3 is made up of 13 amino acids. This CDR3 reads CASGRSVATEAFF. The CDR3 bases are TGTGCCAGCGGTCGGTCCGTCGCCACTGAAGCTTTCTTT.

The CDR3 reads CANAEFPGSTEAFF. The DNA of the CDR3 is TGTGCCAACGCCGAGTTTCCAGGGAGCACTGAAGCTTTCTTT. The chain employs TRBV21-1 and TRBJ1-1. TRBV21-1 is a documented pseudogene. The CDR3 spans 14 residues.